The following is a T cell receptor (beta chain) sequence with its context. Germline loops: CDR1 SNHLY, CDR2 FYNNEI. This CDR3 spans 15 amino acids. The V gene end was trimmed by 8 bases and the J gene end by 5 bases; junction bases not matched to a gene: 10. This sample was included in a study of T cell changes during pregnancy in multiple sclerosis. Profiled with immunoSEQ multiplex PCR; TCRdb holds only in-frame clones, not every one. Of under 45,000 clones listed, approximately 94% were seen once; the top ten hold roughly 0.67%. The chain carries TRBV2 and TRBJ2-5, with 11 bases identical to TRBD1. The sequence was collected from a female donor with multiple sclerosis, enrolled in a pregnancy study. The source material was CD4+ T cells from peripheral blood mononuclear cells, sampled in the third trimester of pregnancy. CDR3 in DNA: TGTGCCAGCCCTAAGGACAGGGGGCGAAGGGAGACCCAGTACTTC. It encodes CASPKDRGRRETQYF.